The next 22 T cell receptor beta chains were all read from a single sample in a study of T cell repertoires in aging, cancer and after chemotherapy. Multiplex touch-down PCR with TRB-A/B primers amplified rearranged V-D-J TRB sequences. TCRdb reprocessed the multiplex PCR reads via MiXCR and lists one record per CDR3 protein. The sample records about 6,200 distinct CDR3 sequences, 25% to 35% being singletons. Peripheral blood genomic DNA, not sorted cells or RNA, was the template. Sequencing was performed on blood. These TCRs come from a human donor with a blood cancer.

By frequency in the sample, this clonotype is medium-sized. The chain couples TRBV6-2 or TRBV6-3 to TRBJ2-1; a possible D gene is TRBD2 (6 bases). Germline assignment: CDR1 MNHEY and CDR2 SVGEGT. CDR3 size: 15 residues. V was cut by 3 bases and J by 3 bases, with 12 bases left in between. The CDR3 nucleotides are TGTGCCAGCAGTTATCTGGGAGGAAACTACAATGAGCAGTTCTTC. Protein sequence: CASSYLGGNYNEQFF.

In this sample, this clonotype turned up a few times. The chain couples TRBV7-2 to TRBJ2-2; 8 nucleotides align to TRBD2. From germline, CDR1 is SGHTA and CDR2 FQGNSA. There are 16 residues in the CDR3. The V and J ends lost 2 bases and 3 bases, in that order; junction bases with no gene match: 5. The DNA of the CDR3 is TGTGCCAGCAGCTTACGAGCGGGAGTATACACCGGGGAGCTGTTTTTT. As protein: CASSLRAGVYTGELFF.

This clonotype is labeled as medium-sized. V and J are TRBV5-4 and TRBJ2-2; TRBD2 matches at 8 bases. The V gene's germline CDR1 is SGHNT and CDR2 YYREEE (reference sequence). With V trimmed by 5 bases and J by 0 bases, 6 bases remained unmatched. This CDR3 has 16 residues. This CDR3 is CASSPPGLANTGELFF. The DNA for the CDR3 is TGTGCCAGCAGTCCTCCGGGACTAGCGAACACCGGGGAGCTGTTTTTT.

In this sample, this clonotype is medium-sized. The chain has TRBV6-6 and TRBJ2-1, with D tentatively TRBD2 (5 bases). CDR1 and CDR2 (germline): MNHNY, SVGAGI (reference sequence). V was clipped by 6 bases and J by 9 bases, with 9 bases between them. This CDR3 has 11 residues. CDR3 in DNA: TGTGCCAGCAGCCCGGGAATTGAGCAGTTCTTC. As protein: CASSPGIEQFF.

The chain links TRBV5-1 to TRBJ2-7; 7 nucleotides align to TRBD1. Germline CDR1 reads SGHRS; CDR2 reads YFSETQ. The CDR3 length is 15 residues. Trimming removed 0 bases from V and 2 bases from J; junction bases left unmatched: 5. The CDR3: CASSLGGQFTYEQYF. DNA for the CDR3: TGCGCCAGCAGCTTGGGGGGACAGTTTACCTACGAGCAGTACTTC.

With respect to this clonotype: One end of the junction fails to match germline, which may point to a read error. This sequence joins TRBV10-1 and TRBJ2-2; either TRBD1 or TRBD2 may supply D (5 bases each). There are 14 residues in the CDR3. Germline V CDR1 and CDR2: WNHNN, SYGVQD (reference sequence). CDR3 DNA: TGCGCCAGCACCCGGGACGGGGACGCCGGTGAGCTGTTTTTT. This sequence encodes CASTRDGDAGELFF.

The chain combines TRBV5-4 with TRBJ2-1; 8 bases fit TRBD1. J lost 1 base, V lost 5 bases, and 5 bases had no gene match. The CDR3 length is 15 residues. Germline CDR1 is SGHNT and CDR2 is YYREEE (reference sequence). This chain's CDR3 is CASRKDRASYNEQFF. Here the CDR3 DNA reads TGTGCCAGCAGGAAGGACAGGGCTTCCTACAATGAGCAGTTCTTC.

Written as DNA, the CDR3 is TGTGCCAGCAGTTTGCGGGAGTCGTACGAGCAGTACTTC. This codes for CASSLRESYEQYF. This chain joins TRBV27 and TRBJ2-7; 7 nucleotides align to TRBD2. This CDR3 is 13 amino acids long. The junction had 3 bases not matched to a gene; V was cut back by 3 bases and J by 4 bases. Germline CDR1 MNHEY, CDR2 SMNVEV (reference sequence).

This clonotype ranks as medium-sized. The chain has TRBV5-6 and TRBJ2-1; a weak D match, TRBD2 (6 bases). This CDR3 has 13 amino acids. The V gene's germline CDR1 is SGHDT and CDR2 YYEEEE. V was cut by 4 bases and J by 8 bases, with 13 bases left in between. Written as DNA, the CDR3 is TGTGCCAGCAGCCGGACTGGGGGGTATGAGCAGTTCTTC. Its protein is CASSRTGGYEQFF.

CDR3 coding DNA: TGTGCCAGCAGTGATTGGACAGGGAACACCGGGGAGCTGTTTTTT. As protein: CASSDWTGNTGELFF. V gene TRBV6-6 combines with J gene TRBJ2-2; 7 nucleotides agree with TRBD1. V shed 5 bases, J shed 1 base, and the junction held 4 bases outside the gene matches. The CDR3 runs to 15 residues. CDR1 and CDR2 from the germline V gene are MNHNY and SVGAGI (reference sequence).

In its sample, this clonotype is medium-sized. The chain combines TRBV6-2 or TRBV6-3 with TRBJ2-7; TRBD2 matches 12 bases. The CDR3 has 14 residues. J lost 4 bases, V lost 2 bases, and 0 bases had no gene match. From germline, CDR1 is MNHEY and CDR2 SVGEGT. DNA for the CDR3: TGTGCCAGCAGTTACGGGACTAGCGGGTACGAGCAGTACTTC. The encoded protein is CASSYGTSGYEQYF.

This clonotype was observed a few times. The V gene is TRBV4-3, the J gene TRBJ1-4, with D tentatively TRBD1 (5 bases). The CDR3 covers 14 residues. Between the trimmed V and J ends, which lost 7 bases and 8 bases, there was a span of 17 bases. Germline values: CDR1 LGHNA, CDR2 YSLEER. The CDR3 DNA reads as TGCGCCAGCACCGAGTGGAGGGGAAACGAAAAACTGTTTTTT. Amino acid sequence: CASTEWRGNEKLFF.

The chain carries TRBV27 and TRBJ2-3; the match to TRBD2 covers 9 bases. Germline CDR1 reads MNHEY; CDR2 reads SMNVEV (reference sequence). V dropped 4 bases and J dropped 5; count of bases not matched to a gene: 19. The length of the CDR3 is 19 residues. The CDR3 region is CASSSAEGAAGGPGDTQYF. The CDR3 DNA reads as TGTGCCAGCAGTTCCGCCGAGGGCGCGGCGGGAGGGCCAGGAGATACGCAGTATTTT.

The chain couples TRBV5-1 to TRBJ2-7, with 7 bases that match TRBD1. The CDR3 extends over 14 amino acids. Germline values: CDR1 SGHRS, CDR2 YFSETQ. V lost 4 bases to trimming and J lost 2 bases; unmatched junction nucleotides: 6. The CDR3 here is CASSPDRVPYEQYF. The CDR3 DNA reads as TGCGCCAGCAGCCCAGACAGGGTTCCCTACGAGCAGTACTTC.

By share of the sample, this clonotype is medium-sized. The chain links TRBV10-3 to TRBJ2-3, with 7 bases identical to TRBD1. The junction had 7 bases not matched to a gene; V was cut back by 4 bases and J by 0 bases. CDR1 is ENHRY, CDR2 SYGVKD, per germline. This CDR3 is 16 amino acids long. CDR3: CAISGPGQTSTDTQYF. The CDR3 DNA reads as TGTGCCATCAGTGGCCCGGGACAGACGAGCACAGATACGCAGTATTTT.

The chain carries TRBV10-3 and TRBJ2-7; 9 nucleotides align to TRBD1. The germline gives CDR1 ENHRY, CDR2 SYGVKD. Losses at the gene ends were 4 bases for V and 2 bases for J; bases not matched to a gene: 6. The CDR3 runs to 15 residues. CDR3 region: CAISAGTGHTYEQYF. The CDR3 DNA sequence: TGTGCCATCAGTGCCGGGACAGGGCACACCTACGAGCAGTACTTC.

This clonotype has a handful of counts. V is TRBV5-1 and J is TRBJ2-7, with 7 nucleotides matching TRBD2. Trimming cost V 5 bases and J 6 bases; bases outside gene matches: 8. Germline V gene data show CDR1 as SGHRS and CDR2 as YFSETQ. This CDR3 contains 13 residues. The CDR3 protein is CASSGLVSLEQYF. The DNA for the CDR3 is TGCGCCAGCAGTGGACTAGTGTCCCTCGAGCAGTACTTC. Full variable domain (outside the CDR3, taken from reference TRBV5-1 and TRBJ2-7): KAGVTQTPRYLIKTRGQQVTLSCSPISGHRSVSWYQQTPGQGLQFLFEYFSETQRNKGNFPGRFSGRQFSNSRSEMNVSTLELGDSALYLCASSGLVSLEQYFGPGTRLTVT.

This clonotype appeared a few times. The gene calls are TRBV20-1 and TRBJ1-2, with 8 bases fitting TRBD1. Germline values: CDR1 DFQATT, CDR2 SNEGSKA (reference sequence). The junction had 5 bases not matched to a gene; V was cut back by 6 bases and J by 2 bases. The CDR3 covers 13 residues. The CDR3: CSALQGVNYGYTF. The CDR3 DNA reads TGCAGTGCCCTACAGGGGGTCAACTATGGCTACACCTTC.

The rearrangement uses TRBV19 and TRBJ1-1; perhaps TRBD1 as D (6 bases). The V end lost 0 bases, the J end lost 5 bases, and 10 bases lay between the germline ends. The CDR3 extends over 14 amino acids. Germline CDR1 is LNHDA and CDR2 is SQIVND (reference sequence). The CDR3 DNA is TGTGCCAGTAGTATAGATCCAGGGGTGACTGAAGCTTTCTTT. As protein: CASSIDPGVTEAFF. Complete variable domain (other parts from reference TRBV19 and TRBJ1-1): DGGITQSPKYLFRKEGQNVTLSCEQNLNHDAMYWYRQDPGQGLRLIYYSQIVNDFQKGDIAEGYSVSREKKESFPLTVTSAQKNPTAFYLCASSIDPGVTEAFFGQGTRLTVV.

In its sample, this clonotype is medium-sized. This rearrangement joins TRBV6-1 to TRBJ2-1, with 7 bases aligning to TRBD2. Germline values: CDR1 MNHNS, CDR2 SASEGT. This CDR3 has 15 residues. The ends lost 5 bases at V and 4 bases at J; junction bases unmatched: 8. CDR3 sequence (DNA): TGTGCCAGCAGTCCTACTAGCGCCCCTTACAATGAGCAGTTCTTC. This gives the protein CASSPTSAPYNEQFF.

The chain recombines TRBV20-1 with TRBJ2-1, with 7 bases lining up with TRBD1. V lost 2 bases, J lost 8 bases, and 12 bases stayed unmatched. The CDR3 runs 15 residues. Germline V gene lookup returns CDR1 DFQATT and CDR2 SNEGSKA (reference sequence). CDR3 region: CSARHRQGHTYEQFF. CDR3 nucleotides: TGCAGTGCTAGACACCGACAGGGCCATACGTATGAGCAGTTCTTC.

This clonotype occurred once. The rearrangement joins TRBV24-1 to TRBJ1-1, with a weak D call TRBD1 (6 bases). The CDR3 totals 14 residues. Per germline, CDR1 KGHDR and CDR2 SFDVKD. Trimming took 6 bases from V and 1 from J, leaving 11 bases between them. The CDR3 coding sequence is TGTGCCACCAGTTTTTACAGGGAGAACACTGAAGCTTTCTTT. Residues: CATSFYRENTEAFF.